The clone carrying this T cell receptor (beta chain) was detected a few times. What it binds is not known. Germline trimming cut 5 bases from V and 1 base from J; bases unmatched to any gene: 10. The CDR3 is made up of 16 amino acids. Germline values: CDR1 MNHEY, CDR2 SMNVEV (reference sequence). Second-dose timings of about 4 or about 12 weeks were pooled. The record originates from a study of T cell responses to AZD1222 COVID-19 vaccine. Measured with immunoSEQ multiplex PCR; TCRdb has only the in-frame clones, and not every one. The sample consists of 20,000 or so clones, roughly four fifths of them appearing once. Study-wide results and limits: Repertoires were obtained only post-peak T cell response.

Sequencing was performed on peripheral blood, taken 28 days after the second AZD1222 dose. V gene TRBV27 combines with J gene TRBJ2-7; the match to TRBD1 covers 8 bases. The source is an adult who received the AZD1222 COVID-19 vaccine. CDR3: CASSTRDRTFSYEQYF. The CDR3 DNA reads TGTGCCAGCAGTACCCGGGACAGGACATTTTCCTACGAGCAGTACTTC.